Each of the 31 T cell receptor beta chains below was sequenced from the same sample in a study of T-cell memory formation after mild COVID-19 (dated by TCRdb to 2020 to 2022). The library was prepared using 5' RACE. Sequenced using an Illumina NovaSeq 6000. Starting from the raw public reads, TCRdb applied fastp trimming at Q25, assembled clones with MiXCR and retained in-frame beta chains. When rows share a CDR3 protein, they turn into one entry using the most common DNA and genes. For this sample the table gives fewer than 150,000 distinct CDR3 sequences, of which 11% to 15% were detected only once. The ten largest account for roughly 28% of the sample. Sequencing input: PBMCs or a T cell subset sorted from them (not recorded which). All receptors derive from an adult woman who had mild COVID-19 (a few samples of this study predate the infection). The sample titles of this study are shuffled in the database, so cell type and time point are left out; the donor was told from shared clones.

The chain joins TRBV15 to TRBJ2-5; no definite D call. The V end lost 1 base, the J end lost 0 bases, and 12 bases lay between the germline ends. This CDR3 spans 16 amino acids. Germline CDR1 is LNHNV and CDR2 is YYDKDF (reference sequence). The CDR3 DNA follows: TGTGCCACCAGCAGAGCCAACGAAAATAACCAAGAGACCCAGTACTTC. This gives the protein CATSRANENNQETQYF.

This clonotype was found many times. CDR3: CSVRDNEQFF. In DNA form, the CDR3 reads TGCAGCGTTCGGGACAATGAGCAGTTCTTC. V gene TRBV29-1 combines with J gene TRBJ2-1; no clear D gene. The CDR3 spans 10 residues. Trimming removed 5 bases from V and 5 bases from J, with 4 bases in between. In germline, CDR1 is SQVTM, CDR2 ANQGSEA.

This clonotype was detected a few times. The genes are TRBV27 and TRBJ2-7; D is unresolved. V was clipped by 1 base and J by 2 bases, with 9 bases between them. The CDR3 loop spans 14 amino acids. The V gene's germline CDR1 is MNHEY and CDR2 SMNVEV (reference sequence). CDR3 bases: TGTGCCAGCAGTTTATACCGCGGAGCCTACGAGCAGTACTTC. This encodes CASSLYRGAYEQYF.

This clonotype appeared a few times. The chain employs TRBV7-6 and TRBJ2-3, with TRBD1 matching over 8 bases. V was pared by 5 bases and J by 4 bases, with 8 bases of the junction left unmatched. This CDR3 region has 15 residues. Germline V gene data show CDR1 as SGHVS and CDR2 as FNYEAQ. The CDR3 spells CASSERTGLPDTQYF. In DNA, the CDR3 is TGTGCCAGCAGCGAACGGACAGGGCTGCCAGATACGCAGTATTTT.

The V call is TRBV29-1, the J call TRBJ1-2; no clear D gene. Per germline, CDR1 SQVTM and CDR2 ANQGSEA. This CDR3 comprises 13 residues. The ends were cut back, 3 bases at V and 1 base at J, with 9 bases in the middle. DNA of the CDR3: TGCAGCGTTGACTCTACCGGTAACTATGGCTACACCTTC. This gives the protein CSVDSTGNYGYTF. Variable domain in full (rest from reference TRBV29-1 and TRBJ1-2): SAVISQKPSRDICQRGTSLTIQCQVDSQVTMMFWYRQQPGQSLTLIATANQGSEATYESGFVIDKFPISRPNLTFSTLTVSNMSPEDSSIYLCSVDSTGNYGYTFGSGTRLTVV.

There are a few counts of this clonotype. This chain joins TRBV18 and TRBJ2-7, with 7 bases that match TRBD1. This CDR3 contains 15 residues. The germline CDR1 and CDR2 sequences are KGHSH and LQKENI. Trimming cost V 2 bases and J 3 bases; bases outside gene matches: 7. The CDR3 reads CASSPSGQVIYEQYF. The CDR3 DNA is TGTGCCAGCTCACCATCTGGACAGGTAATCTACGAGCAGTACTTC.

The chain carries TRBV7-8 and TRBJ1-1, with TRBD1 matching 7 bases. Trimming at V came to 4 bases and at J to 1 base, leaving 6 bases not matched to a gene. Germline V gene data show CDR1 as SGHVS and CDR2 as FQNEAQ. The CDR3 length is 15 residues. The CDR3 sequence: CASSSHRGTNTEAFF. The DNA of the CDR3 is TGTGCCAGCAGCTCCCACAGGGGAACGAACACTGAAGCTTTCTTT.

This clonotype was observed many times. This chain joins TRBV12-3 or TRBV12-4 and TRBJ2-1; D is uncertain. V was cut by 0 bases and J by 8 bases, with 8 bases left in between. This CDR3 comprises 13 residues. CDR3 loop: CASSLATWDEQFF. The CDR3 DNA sequence: TGTGCCAGCAGTTTAGCGACTTGGGATGAGCAGTTCTTC.

The chain carries TRBV24-1 and TRBJ2-3; TRBD1 aligns across 9 bases. Unmatched junction bases numbered 2, after V lost 5 bases and J lost 3 bases. This CDR3 comprises 14 residues. In germline, CDR1 is KGHDR, CDR2 SFDVKD. The CDR3 protein is CATSAQGATDTQYF. The CDR3 DNA reads as TGTGCCACCAGTGCACAGGGGGCAACAGATACGCAGTATTTT.

In its sample, this clonotype was seen a few times. The chain uses TRBV12-3 or TRBV12-4 and TRBJ2-1; 10 bases align to TRBD2. The trim removed 5 bases at V and 0 bases at J, leaving 4 bases unmatched. This CDR3 is 16 amino acids long. CDR3 in DNA: TGTGCCAGCAGTCCCCGACTAGCGGGCTCCTACAATGAGCAGTTCTTC. Residues: CASSPRLAGSYNEQFF.

The chain combines TRBV5-6 with TRBJ2-7; D call uncertain. V was trimmed by 1 base and J by 2 bases, leaving 25 bases between them. Germline CDR1 and CDR2: SGHDT and YYEEEE. The CDR3 covers 19 residues. The CDR3 here is CASSLPQGSSKGNPYEQYF. The CDR3 DNA sequence: TGTGCCAGCAGCTTGCCTCAAGGCAGTTCTAAAGGTAACCCCTACGAGCAGTACTTC.

This clonotype was detected only a few times. The V and J genes are TRBV19 and TRBJ1-5; TRBD1 agrees at 10 bases. Germline values: CDR1 LNHDA, CDR2 SQIVND (reference sequence). The trim removed 0 bases at V and 6 bases at J, leaving 5 bases unmatched. The CDR3 covers 16 residues. The CDR3 nucleotides are TGTGCCAGTAGTATAGAGACCGGGACAGGGGTTCAGCCCCAGCATTTT. Residues: CASSIETGTGVQPQHF.

The V gene is TRBV20-1, the J gene TRBJ1-1, with TRBD1 matching over 8 bases. This CDR3 region has 14 residues. The V segment lost 5 bases and the J segment 1 base; nucleotides outside the gene matches: 6. CDR1 is DFQATT, CDR2 SNEGSKA, per germline (reference sequence). As DNA, the CDR3 is TGCAGTGCTCGAATCGACAGGGGGAACACTGAAGCTTTCTTT. Translated: CSARIDRGNTEAFF.

This clonotype was seen a handful of times. The rearrangement links TRBV24-1 to TRBJ2-4; unclear D gene. This CDR3 contains 13 residues. With 1 base removed from V and 12 bases from J, the gap between germline ends came to 12 bases. CDR1 and CDR2 from the germline V gene are KGHDR and SFDVKD. CDR3 nucleotides: TGTGCCACCAGTGATTTCGGTACGGTCCCTCAGTACTTC. Its protein product is CATSDFGTVPQYF.

This clonotype was seen only a few times. The rearrangement joins TRBV6-6 to TRBJ2-1; no reliable D call. The ends were cut back, 7 bases at V and 6 bases at J, with 19 bases in the middle. The CDR3 has 15 residues. CDR1 and CDR2 (germline): MNHNY, SVGAGI (reference sequence). The CDR3 DNA reads TGTGCCAGCACCACAACCAAGGTGATGATCAATGAGCAGTTCTTC. Amino acids: CASTTTKVMINEQFF.

This chain links TRBV14 with TRBJ1-6; possible D gene TRBD1, 6 bases. This CDR3 is 15 amino acids long. Germline loops: CDR1 SGHDN, CDR2 FVKESK. Trimming took off 0 bases at V and 9 bases at J, with 12 bases between the two ends. CDR3: CASSQEGAELSPLHF. DNA of the CDR3: TGTGCCAGCAGCCAAGAGGGGGCAGAACTTTCACCCCTCCACTTT.

The chain uses TRBV29-1 and TRBJ2-1, with D possibly being TRBD2 (5 bases). This CDR3 is built from 12 residues. V lost 5 bases to trimming and J lost 6 bases, with 11 bases between them. Germline V gene sequence: CDR1 SQVTM, CDR2 ANQGSEA. The CDR3 sequence is CSVLRETNEQFF. The CDR3 DNA is TGCAGCGTTTTGAGGGAAACCAATGAGCAGTTCTTC.

The V gene is TRBV15, the J gene TRBJ2-1; 7 bases are shared with TRBD2. The germline CDR1 and CDR2 sequences are LNHNV and YYDKDF (reference sequence). The V and J ends lost 1 base and 4 bases, in that order; junction bases with no gene match: 28. This CDR3 is 23 amino acids long. The DNA for the CDR3 is TGTGCCACCAGCAGAGTGGGGGGGGTGGACCCCGGTACTGCCACATCCCCGTACAATGAGCAGTTCTTC. It specifies CATSRVGGVDPGTATSPYNEQFF.

The table lists this clonotype with a few counts. The chain joins TRBV7-6 to TRBJ2-7, with 12 bases fitting TRBD2. The germline CDR1 and CDR2 sequences are SGHVS and FNYEAQ. Trimming cost V 1 base and J 3 bases; bases outside gene matches: 7. CDR3 length: 17 amino acids. The CDR3 spells CASSLVGATSGSYEQYF. The CDR3 DNA follows: TGTGCCAGCAGCTTAGTGGGGGCGACTAGCGGGAGCTACGAGCAGTACTTC.

The V gene is TRBV7-6, the J gene TRBJ2-2; no definite D call. The CDR3 is 15 amino acids. Trimming cost V 0 bases and J 0 bases, with 5 bases left between them. In germline, CDR1 is SGHVS, CDR2 FNYEAQ. The CDR3 sequence: CASSLALANTGELFF. The CDR3 nucleotides are TGTGCCAGCAGCTTAGCACTCGCGAACACCGGGGAGCTGTTTTTT. Full variable domain (outside the CDR3, taken from reference TRBV7-6 and TRBJ2-2): GAGVSQSPRYKVTKRGQDVALRCDPISGHVSLYWYRQALGQGPEFLTYFNYEAQQDKSGLPNDRFSAERPEGSISTLTIQRTEQRDSAMYRCASSLALANTGELFFGEGSRLTVL.

J is TRBJ2-1 and V is TRBV4-2; D is unresolved. The CDR3 runs to 16 residues. V was clipped by 1 base and J by 2 bases, with 12 bases between them. Germline CDR1 LGHNA, CDR2 YNFKEQ. CDR3 nucleotide sequence: TGTGCCAGCAGCCAAGCTCCCAGAGGCACCTACAATGAGCAGTTCTTC. It encodes CASSQAPRGTYNEQFF.

This clonotype was seen only a few times. The CDR3 loop reads CASSLFLNTEAFF. In DNA form, the CDR3 reads TGTGCCAGCAGTTTATTCCTGAACACTGAAGCTTTCTTT. The genes are TRBV12-3 or TRBV12-4 and TRBJ1-1; D call uncertain. This CDR3 region has 13 residues. Trimming removed 2 bases at V and 0 bases at J, with 4 bases between.

This clonotype was seen a few times. The chain couples TRBV7-8 to TRBJ1-4, with 8 bases matching TRBD1. J was trimmed by 7 bases and V by 5 bases; bases with no gene match: 6. The CDR3 loop spans 14 amino acids. CDR1 SGHVS and CDR2 FQNEAQ come from the germline V gene. CDR3 residues: CASSPGTGVEKLFF. The CDR3 bases are TGTGCCAGCAGCCCCGGGACAGGCGTTGAAAAACTGTTTTTT. Looking up the rest from reference TRBV7-8 and TRBJ1-4 gives the full variable domain: GAGVSQSPRYKVAKRGQDVALRCDPISGHVSLFWYQQALGQGPEFLTYFQNEAQLDKSGLPSDRFFAERPEGSVSTLKIQRTQQEDSAVYLCASSPGTGVEKLFFGSGTQLSVL.

This clonotype has more than one count but fewer than ten. This sequence joins TRBV5-1 and TRBJ2-7, with 13 bases that match TRBD2. Germline CDR1 is SGHRS and CDR2 is YFSETQ. The CDR3 is 16 amino acids. V trimming: 3 bases; J trimming: 2 bases; junction bases outside the gene matches: 5. The CDR3 region has the DNA TGCGCCAGCAGCTCAGGACTAGCGGGAGTCGCCTACGAGCAGTACTTC. Its protein is CASSSGLAGVAYEQYF.

This clonotype occurred many times. J is TRBJ2-1 and V is TRBV4-3; the match to TRBD1 covers 8 bases. The germline V gene encodes CDR1 LGHNA and CDR2 YSLEER. This CDR3 contains 14 residues. Trimming at V came to 1 base and at J to 7 bases, leaving 3 bases not matched to a gene. The CDR3 nucleotides read TGCGCCAGCAGCCAAGGGACAGGGTGGAATGAGCAGTTCTTC. Translating it yields CASSQGTGWNEQFF.

This clonotype showed up many times. The chain combines TRBV5-1 with TRBJ1-1, with TRBD1 matching over 8 bases. V lost 6 bases to trimming and J lost 6 bases; unmatched junction nucleotides: 13. The germline gives CDR1 SGHRS, CDR2 YFSETQ. This CDR3 is 15 amino acids long. In nucleotides, the CDR3 is TGCGCCAGCATACACTACGGACAGGGCAAAGCTGAAGCTTTCTTT. Translation gives CASIHYGQGKAEAFF.

This clonotype counts as medium-sized (0.01 to 0.1%). The V and J genes are TRBV25-1 and TRBJ2-3; D is undetermined. Germline values: CDR1 MGHDK, CDR2 SYGVNS. This CDR3 is built from 14 residues. Trimming left V 0 bases short and J 3 bases short, with 7 bases between. In DNA, the CDR3 is TGTGCCAGCAGTGAATACTCCCTTACAGATACGCAGTATTTT. Amino acid sequence: CASSEYSLTDTQYF.

This chain joins TRBV9 and TRBJ1-4; tentative D call: TRBD1 (6 bases). Germline CDR1 is SGDLS and CDR2 is YYNGEE. V was cut by 0 bases and J by 3 bases, with 15 bases left in between. The length of the CDR3 is 17 residues. The CDR3 nucleotides read TGTGCCAGCAGCGTAGGGGTCAGGACAGCGCCTAATGAAAAACTGTTTTTT. Translation gives CASSVGVRTAPNEKLFF.

This clonotype occurred a few times. The gene calls are TRBV7-9 and TRBJ2-7; D remains unclear. Germline CDR1 SEHNR, CDR2 FQNEAQ (reference sequence). The CDR3 totals 13 residues. V lost 5 bases and J lost 2, with 10 bases in between. The CDR3 is CASSPSMAYEQYF. CDR3 nucleotide sequence: TGTGCCAGCAGCCCTTCGATGGCCTACGAGCAGTACTTC.

This clonotype was seen more than once but under ten times. The chain combines TRBV9 with TRBJ2-1; D unresolved. Germline loops: CDR1 SGDLS, CDR2 YYNGEE. V lost 0 bases and J 2 bases, leaving 9 bases between the germline ends. This CDR3 region has 15 residues. Written as DNA, the CDR3 is TGTGCCAGCAGCGTAGCCCGCTACCCCTACAATGAGCAGTTCTTC. It encodes CASSVARYPYNEQFF.

In its sample, this clonotype was seen a few times. V and J are TRBV7-3 and TRBJ2-3; D call uncertain. The germline gives CDR1 SGHTA, CDR2 FQGTGA. The CDR3 sequence is 16 residues long. Deletions cut 4 bases from V and 0 bases from J, with 14 bases between. The CDR3 region has the DNA TGTGCCAGCAGCTCCCACACAATGACCAGCACAGATACGCAGTATTTT. It yields the protein CASSSHTMTSTDTQYF.